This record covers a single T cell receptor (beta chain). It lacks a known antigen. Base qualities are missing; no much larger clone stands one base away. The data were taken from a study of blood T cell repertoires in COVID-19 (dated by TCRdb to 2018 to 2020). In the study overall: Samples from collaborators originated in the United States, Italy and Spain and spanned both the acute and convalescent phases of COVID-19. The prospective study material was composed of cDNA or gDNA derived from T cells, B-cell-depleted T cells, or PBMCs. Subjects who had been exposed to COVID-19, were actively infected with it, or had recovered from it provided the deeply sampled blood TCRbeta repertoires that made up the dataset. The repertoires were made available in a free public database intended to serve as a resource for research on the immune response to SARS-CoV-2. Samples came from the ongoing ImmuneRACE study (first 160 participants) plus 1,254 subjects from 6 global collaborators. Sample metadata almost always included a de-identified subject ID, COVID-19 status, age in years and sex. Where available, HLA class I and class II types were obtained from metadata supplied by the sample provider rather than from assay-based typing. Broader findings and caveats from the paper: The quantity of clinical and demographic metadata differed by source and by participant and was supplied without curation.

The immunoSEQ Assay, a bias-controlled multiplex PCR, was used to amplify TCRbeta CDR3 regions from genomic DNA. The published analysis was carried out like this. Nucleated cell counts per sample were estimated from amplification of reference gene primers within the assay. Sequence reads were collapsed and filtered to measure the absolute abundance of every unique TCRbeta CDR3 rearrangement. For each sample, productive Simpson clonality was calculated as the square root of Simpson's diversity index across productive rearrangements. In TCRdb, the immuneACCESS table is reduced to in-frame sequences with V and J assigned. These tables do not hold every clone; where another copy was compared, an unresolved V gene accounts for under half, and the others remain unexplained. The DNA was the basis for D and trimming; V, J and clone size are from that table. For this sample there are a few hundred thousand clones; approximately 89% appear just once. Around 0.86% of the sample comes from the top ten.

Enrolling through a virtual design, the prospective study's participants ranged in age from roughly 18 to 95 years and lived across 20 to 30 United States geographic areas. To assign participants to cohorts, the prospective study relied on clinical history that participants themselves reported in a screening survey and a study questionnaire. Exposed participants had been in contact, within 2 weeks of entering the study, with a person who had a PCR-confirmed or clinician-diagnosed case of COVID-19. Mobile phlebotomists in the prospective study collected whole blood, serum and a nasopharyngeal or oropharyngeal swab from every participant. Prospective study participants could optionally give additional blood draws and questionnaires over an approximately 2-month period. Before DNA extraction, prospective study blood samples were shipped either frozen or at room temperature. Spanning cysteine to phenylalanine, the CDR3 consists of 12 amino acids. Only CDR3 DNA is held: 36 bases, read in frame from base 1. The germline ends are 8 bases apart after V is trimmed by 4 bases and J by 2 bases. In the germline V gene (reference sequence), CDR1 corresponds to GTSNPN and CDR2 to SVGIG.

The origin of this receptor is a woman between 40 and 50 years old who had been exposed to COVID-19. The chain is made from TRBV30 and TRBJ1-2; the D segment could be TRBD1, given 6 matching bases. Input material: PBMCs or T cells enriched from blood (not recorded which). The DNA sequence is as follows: TGTGCCTGGACCGGACAGAACTATGGCTACACCTTC. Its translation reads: CAWTGQNYGYTF.